What follows are 21 T cell receptor beta chains derived from one specimen sequenced in a study of CD8+ T cells in alopecia areata. Extracted RNA was reverse transcribed, and the resulting cDNA served as sequencing template. The repertoire was sequenced with immunoSEQ multiplex PCR; TCRdb's copy has only in-frame clones and lacks some. The top ten hold less than 15% of the sample, which has some 120,000 clones, about three fifths seen once. This sample's treatment: oral pan-JAK inhibitor, 5-10 mg twice daily. Sequencing was performed on CD8+ T cells sorted from blood, taken at week 24, from a patient treated with tofacitinib. These receptors came from a human donor with alopecia areata.

This clone was recorded once. The rearrangement links TRBV12-5 to TRBJ1-2; a possible D gene is TRBD1 (5 bases). This CDR3 has 12 residues. V shed 9 bases and J shed 8 bases, with 16 bases lying between them. Germline values: CDR1 LGHNT, CDR2 FRNRAP. This CDR3 reads CASQIGGEGYTF. CDR3 sequence (DNA): TGTGCTAGCCAAATTGGGGGAGAAGGCTACACCTTC.

This clone was seen a handful of times. The rearrangement uses TRBV4-1 and TRBJ1-1; D may be TRBD1 (6 bases). Germline-derived CDR1 and CDR2 are MGHRA and YSYEKL. This CDR3 is built from 17 residues. V was pared by 2 bases and J by 1 base, with 17 bases between. The CDR3 coding sequence is TGCGCCAGCAGCCAAATAACCTCCGTGACAGGGAACACTGAAGCTTTCTTT. Its protein is CASSQITSVTGNTEAFF.

This clone was seen a few times. The rearrangement joins TRBV5-1 to TRBJ2-7; 8 bases align to TRBD1. The V gene's germline CDR1 is SGHRS and CDR2 YFSETQ. Losses at the gene ends were 0 bases for V and 2 bases for J; bases not matched to a gene: 7. The CDR3 consists of 16 residues. The CDR3 nucleotides are TGCGCCAGCAGCTTGGAGCGGGCAGGGGGCCCCTACGAGCAGTACTTC. Translated: CASSLERAGGPYEQYF. The full variable domain, rest sourced from reference TRBV5-1 and TRBJ2-7, is KAGVTQTPRYLIKTRGQQVTLSCSPISGHRSVSWYQQTPGQGLQFLFEYFSETQRNKGNFPGRFSGRQFSNSRSEMNVSTLELGDSALYLCASSLERAGGPYEQYFGPGTRLTVT.

This clone was seen just once. This rearrangement joins TRBV7-8 to TRBJ2-7; 7 nucleotides line up with TRBD2. Losses at the gene ends were 4 bases for V and 5 bases for J; bases not matched to a gene: 5. In germline, CDR1 is SGHVS, CDR2 FQNEAQ. The CDR3 has 13 residues. CDR3 region: CASSWGEGNEQYF. The DNA for the CDR3 is TGTGCCAGCAGCTGGGGGGAGGGAAACGAGCAGTACTTC.

The chain uses TRBV9 and TRBJ2-5; no definite D call. Germline V gene lookup returns CDR1 SGDLS and CDR2 YYNGEE. V lost 3 bases and J 2 bases, leaving 8 bases between the germline ends. The length of the CDR3 is 13 residues. The CDR3: CASSGIYQETQYF. The CDR3 DNA reads as TGTGCCAGCAGCGGGATTTATCAAGAGACCCAGTACTTC.

The CDR3 is CASSPTDGYGYTF. For the CDR3, the DNA is TGTGCCAGCAGCCCTACCGACGGGTATGGCTACACCTTC. V gene TRBV9 combines with J gene TRBJ1-2, with D uncertain. Germline V lookup: CDR1 SGDLS, CDR2 YYNGEE. V gave up 4 bases and J gave up 5 bases, with 12 bases separating them. The CDR3 consists of 13 residues.

The rearrangement joins TRBV7-9 to TRBJ1-2; the D is unclear. The CDR3 is 14 residues long. The germline V gene encodes CDR1 SEHNR and CDR2 FQNEAQ (reference sequence). V lost 5 bases to trimming and J lost 4 bases, with 14 bases between them. The CDR3 here is CASSALLSGYGYTF. As DNA, the CDR3 is TGTGCCAGCAGCGCCTTACTATCAGGCTATGGCTACACCTTC.

This sequence joins TRBV5-1 and TRBJ2-7, with D hard to call. The CDR3 sequence is 12 residues long. V lost 4 bases, J lost 2 bases, and 7 bases lay in between. CDR1 is SGHRS, CDR2 YFSETQ, per germline. The CDR3 protein is CASSPPAYEQYF. CDR3 DNA sequence: TGCGCCAGCAGCCCTCCAGCCTACGAGCAGTACTTC.

The rearrangement joins TRBV5-4 to TRBJ2-7; D call uncertain. The germline V gene encodes CDR1 SGHNT and CDR2 YYREEE (reference sequence). The CDR3 is made up of 15 amino acids. V lost 0 bases to trimming and J lost 0 bases, with 10 bases between them. CDR3 nucleotides: TGTGCCAGCAGCTTGGAGTTAGGTCGCTCCTACGAGCAGTACTTC. Its translation is CASSLELGRSYEQYF.

The chain carries TRBV4-2 and TRBJ2-3; weak D call: TRBD2 (6 bases). V dropped 1 base and J dropped 2 bases, with 10 bases sitting between them. CDR1 LGHNA and CDR2 YNFKEQ come from the germline V gene. The CDR3 extends over 15 amino acids. The CDR3 spells CASSQASGDTDTQYF. The CDR3 coding sequence is TGTGCCAGCAGCCAAGCCTCGGGGGACACAGATACGCAGTATTTT.

V usage is TRBV4-1 and J usage is TRBJ2-3; 11 bases map to TRBD2. There are 17 residues in the CDR3. CDR1 is MGHRA, CDR2 YSYEKL, per germline. V gave up 4 bases and J gave up 3 bases; unmatched junction bases: 9. CDR3 sequence reads: CASSPRVAGGPTDTQYF. Written as DNA, the CDR3 is TGCGCCAGCAGCCCAAGGGTAGCGGGGGGGCCAACAGATACGCAGTATTTT.

This chain joins TRBV6-6 and TRBJ2-7, with a possible D match to TRBD2 (6 bases). This CDR3 has 12 amino acids. Trimming took off 5 bases at V and 3 bases at J, with 8 bases between the two ends. Germline V lookup: CDR1 MNHNY, CDR2 SVGAGI (reference sequence). DNA of the CDR3: TGTGCCAGCAGTCACGGGAGCTACGAGCAGTACTTC. This codes for CASSHGSYEQYF.

This chain joins TRBV5-6 and TRBJ2-7, with D unresolved. Trimming left V 2 bases short and J 2 bases short, with 11 bases between. CDR1 is SGHDT, CDR2 YYEEEE, per germline. The CDR3 totals 14 residues. The CDR3 sequence is CASSLTEGPYEQYF. In DNA, the CDR3 is TGTGCCAGCAGCTTAACGGAAGGACCCTACGAGCAGTACTTC.

The chain uses TRBV13 and TRBJ1-5, with no clear D. Looked up from germline, CDR1 is PRHDT and CDR2 is FYEKMQ (reference sequence). The CDR3 has 14 amino acids. With 4 bases removed from V and 6 bases from J, the gap between germline ends came to 13 bases. This CDR3 reads CASSYGDAGQPQHF. The CDR3 DNA reads TGTGCCAGCAGCTACGGGGATGCGGGTCAGCCCCAGCATTTT.

The chain carries TRBV7-9 and TRBJ2-5; the D gene is possibly TRBD2 (5 bases). CDR1 and CDR2 (germline): SEHNR, FQNEAQ (reference sequence). The CDR3 has 14 residues. V was pared by 1 base and J by 4 bases, with 10 bases between. Here the CDR3 reads CASSLELARETQYF. The CDR3 bases are TGTGCCAGCAGCTTAGAGCTAGCACGAGAGACCCAGTACTTC.

The chain links TRBV2 to TRBJ1-1; D might be TRBD1 (6 bases). The CDR3 spans 14 residues. Germline lookup yields CDR1 SNHLY and CDR2 FYNNEI. The ends were cut back, 6 bases at V and 4 bases at J, with 15 bases in the middle. The CDR3 DNA reads as TGTGCCAGCAGCACCGGGACATTACCCACTGAAGCTTTCTTT. Its translation: CASSTGTLPTEAFF.

This clone was observed a few times. The rearrangement joins TRBV5-1 to TRBJ2-1, with a tentative D call TRBD1 (6 bases). Per the germline V gene, CDR1 is SGHRS and CDR2 is YFSETQ. V was pared by 7 bases and J by 2 bases, with 16 bases between. CDR3 size: 15 residues. This CDR3 is CASHLGAGAYNEQFF. CDR3 nucleotides: TGCGCCAGCCACCTAGGGGCAGGGGCCTACAATGAGCAGTTCTTC.

J is TRBJ1-1 and V is TRBV9, with 9 bases aligning to TRBD1. The ends lost 0 bases at V and 3 bases at J; junction bases unmatched: 6. This CDR3 contains 16 residues. CDR1 and CDR2 from the germline V gene are SGDLS and YYNGEE. The CDR3 here is CASSVGTGVEYTEAFF. The CDR3 coding sequence is TGTGCCAGCAGCGTAGGGACAGGGGTAGAATACACTGAAGCTTTCTTT.

The chain couples TRBV5-6 to TRBJ2-2; D is undetermined. The CDR3 runs 14 residues. Per the germline V gene, CDR1 is SGHDT and CDR2 is YYEEEE. V lost 2 bases to trimming and J lost 6 bases, with 11 bases between them. This CDR3 reads CASSLRASAGELFF. The CDR3 DNA sequence: TGTGCCAGCAGCTTACGGGCGAGCGCCGGGGAGCTGTTTTTT.

The chain joins TRBV5-1 to TRBJ1-1; no clear D gene. The CDR3 extends over 14 amino acids. V was trimmed by 6 bases and J by 2 bases, leaving 14 bases between them. Germline-derived CDR1 and CDR2 are SGHRS and YFSETQ. The CDR3 is CASKEKGTNTEAFF. CDR3 bases: TGCGCCAGCAAGGAGAAGGGAACAAACACTGAAGCTTTCTTT.

The chain recombines TRBV29-1 with TRBJ2-1, with a tentative D call TRBD2 (6 bases). Germline CDR1 SQVTM, CDR2 ANQGSEA. The V and J ends lost 7 bases and 0 bases respectively, with 13 bases between them. The CDR3 runs to 14 residues. The CDR3 region is CSASGGNSYNEQFF. The CDR3 DNA reads as TGCAGCGCCTCCGGCGGGAACTCCTACAATGAGCAGTTCTTC.